Described below is a single T cell receptor beta chain sequence and its context. The entry originates in a study of OX40 agonist ivuxolimab in advanced cancers. Turning to the study itself: Patients with hepatocellular carcinoma, melanoma, renal cell or head and neck cancer made up the dose-escalation patients. Having had anti-PD-1, anti-PD-L1 or anti-CTLA-4 therapy before was allowed, and 40% to 45% had some. Partial responses were achieved by three patients, one with hepatocellular carcinoma and two with cutaneous melanoma.

Method: immunoSEQ multiplex PCR; TCRdb's copy keeps in-frame clones and lacks some. The sample consists of approximately 69,000 clones, around 82% of them appearing once. Germline V gene data show CDR1 as SGHKS and CDR2 as YYEKEE (reference sequence). The CDR3 spans 13 residues. Trimming pared 2 bases from V and 4 bases from J, leaving 7 bases between. The TCR sequence derives from an adult with an advanced solid tumor such as melanoma, head and neck, liver or kidney cancer. The chain uses TRBV5-5 and TRBJ1-5; no reliable D call. Sequencing used CD4+ or CD8+ T cells sorted from blood, obtained in a trial of the OX40 agonist ivuxolimab. CDR3 sequence (DNA): TGTGCCAGCAGCTTCGGGGAAAATCAGCCCCAGCATTTT. Translating it yields CASSFGENQPQHF.